This is a list of T cell receptor beta chains from one sample in a study of blood T cell repertoires in COVID-19. Measured with immunoSEQ multiplex PCR; TCRdb has only the in-frame clones, and not every one. The sample lists roughly 250,000 clones, about 89% occurring once. Material for sequencing was peripheral blood. Receptor source: a man in his thirties or forties with acute or convalescent COVID-19. The CDR3 runs from the conserved cysteine through the conserved F or W. The order of the fields is CDR3 protein, CDR3 DNA, V gene, J gene, clone size, D gene. D genes are given only for firm matches. For some rows the clone size is stated as once, few or many, or as a class when expanded; others skip it.

cdr3_aa: CASREGTGVEAFF
cdr3_nt: TGTGCCAGCAGGGAAGGGACAGGGGTTGAAGCTTTCTTT
v_call: TRBV28
j_call: TRBJ1-1
clone_size: NA
d_call: TRBD1

cdr3_aa: CASSSTGPYEQYF
cdr3_nt: TGTGCCAGCAGTTCGACAGGGCCCTACGAGCAGTACTTC
v_call: TRBV27
j_call: TRBJ2-7
clone_size: once
d_call: TRBD1

cdr3_aa: CASSLGGPRAGELFF
cdr3_nt: TGTGCCAGCAGCTTAGGGGGGCCGAGAGCCGGGGAGCTGTTTTTT
v_call: TRBV7-2
j_call: TRBJ2-2
clone_size: NA
d_call: NA

cdr3_aa: CASSYRGGARDQPQHF
cdr3_nt: TGTGCCAGCAGCTATCGAGGGGGAGCTCGGGATCAGCCCCAGCATTTT
v_call: TRBV7-2
j_call: TRBJ1-5
clone_size: NA
d_call: NA

cdr3_aa: CASSSRSEQFF
cdr3_nt: TGTGCCAGCAGCTCCCGGAGTGAGCAGTTCTTC
v_call: TRBV3-1/TRBV3-2
j_call: TRBJ2-1
clone_size: NA
d_call: NA

cdr3_aa: CASSARDSRNSPLHF
cdr3_nt: TGTGCCAGCAGCGCCCGGGACAGCCGTAATTCACCCCTCCACTTT
v_call: TRBV3-1/TRBV3-2
j_call: TRBJ1-6
clone_size: NA
d_call: TRBD1

cdr3_aa: CAWSPTASGNTIYF
cdr3_nt: TGTGCCTGGAGTCCTACAGCCTCTGGAAACACCATATATTTT
v_call: TRBV30
j_call: TRBJ1-3
clone_size: NA
d_call: NA

cdr3_aa: CASSALRGASDRETQYF
cdr3_nt: TGTGCCAGCAGTGCCTTGCGGGGGGCCTCCGACCGGGAGACCCAGTACTTC
v_call: TRBV5-6
j_call: TRBJ2-5
clone_size: NA
d_call: TRBD2

cdr3_aa: CASSQRTSGGAGEQFF
cdr3_nt: TGTGCCAGCAGCCAAAGGACTAGCGGGGGGGCAGGGGAGCAGTTCTTC
v_call: TRBV4-2
j_call: TRBJ2-1
clone_size: once
d_call: TRBD2

cdr3_aa: CASSLGVREQYF
cdr3_nt: TGTGCCAGCAGCTTAGGAGTCAGGGAGCAGTACTTC
v_call: TRBV11-2
j_call: TRBJ2-7
clone_size: NA
d_call: NA